What follows describes a single T cell receptor beta chain. The target antigen is unknown. This sample was taken from a study of OX40 agonist ivuxolimab in advanced cancers. Study-level information: Partial responses occurred in Three dose-escalation patients, one with hepatocellular carcinoma and two with cutaneous melanoma. Notes on the study in general: There was clonal expansion of CD4+ and CD8+ blood T cells by week 6 at 0.1 to 3.0 mg/kg. Expanded peripheral T cells had an undetermined antigen specificity. On average, CD8+ T cells had more expanded clones than CD4+.

CDR1 is SGHTA, CDR2 FQGNSA, per germline. V was cut by 1 base and J by 5 bases, with 11 bases left in between. CDR3 length: 14 residues. Profiled with immunoSEQ multiplex PCR; TCRdb holds only in-frame clones, not every one. This sample has 91,000 or so clones, with approximately 95% found just once. This rearrangement joins TRBV7-2 to TRBJ1-2; D gene unclear. The input for sequencing was CD4+ or CD8+ T cells sorted from blood, taken in a trial of the OX40 agonist ivuxolimab. The receptor was isolated from an adult with an advanced solid tumor such as melanoma, head and neck, liver or kidney cancer. CDR3 sequence: CASSLDRNSYGYTF. Written as DNA, the CDR3 is TGTGCCAGCAGCTTAGATCGGAACAGTTATGGCTACACCTTC.